This T cell receptor beta chain was recovered during a study of T-cell reconstitution after alpha-beta-depleted transplantation in children. Germline CDR1 DFQATT, CDR2 SNEGSKA (reference sequence). The CDR3 sequence is 16 residues long. Germline trimming cut 1 base from V and 2 bases from J; bases unmatched to any gene: 8. Broader study findings: Recipient T cells and thymic progenitors that survived were the source of the high TCRbeta diversity seen at day 60 in some patients. Several hundred expanded graft clones reportedly were the source of alpha-beta T cells about two months after transplant. Once a year had passed after transplant, T-cell counts and diversity came mostly from newly produced T cells.

This clonotype was detected ten times or more. Its antigen is not identified. During its preparation, the TCRbeta library received unique molecular identifiers. TCRdb reprocessed the PCR reads via MiXCR and lists one record per CDR3 protein. This sample has hundreds of thousands of distinct CDR3 sequences, with about 8.7% found just once. The sequences come from PBMCs, mostly from graft donor cells, collected 360 days after TCRalphabeta/CD19-depleted stem cell transplant. This chain uses TRBV20-1 with TRBJ2-5; 9 bases line up with TRBD2. This clonotype was obtained from a male patient aged 2 to 9 who had a stem cell transplant for acute myeloid leukemia, so the T cells may come from the graft donor. The CDR3 spells CSARGGASGDQETQYF. The CDR3 DNA reads as TGCAGTGCTAGAGGCGGGGCTAGCGGGGATCAAGAGACCCAGTACTTC.